These 13 T cell receptor beta chains were all obtained from the same sample, sequenced in a study of shared clonotypes between healthy human individuals. Measured with immunoSEQ multiplex PCR; TCRdb has only the in-frame clones, and not every one. The sample yields 2.3 million or so clones, approximately 95% seen once. The sequenced sample consisted of naive CD4+ T cells from PBMCs. Documented subset: CD45RA+ positively selected. These receptors were collected from a man younger than 35 in good health. Some clones in this sample may be carry-over from other donors' samples.

This clone was seen only once. This CDR3 is also generated by other DNA sequences in the sample. J is TRBJ2-5 and V is TRBV7-3; TRBD2 matches 8 bases. Germline V lookup: CDR1 SGHTA, CDR2 FQGTGA. V was clipped by 1 base and J by 1 base; unmatched bases: 2. CDR3 length: 15 amino acids. The CDR3 is CASSLIAGGQETQYF. As DNA, the CDR3 is TGTGCCAGCAGCTTAATTGCGGGAGGCCAAGAGACCCAGTACTTC.

The chain carries TRBV23-1 and TRBJ2-7; 10 bases are a match to TRBD1. TRBV23-1 is an open reading frame, and its role is uncertain. This CDR3 has 15 amino acids. The ends lost 3 bases at V and 3 bases at J; junction bases unmatched: 5. The CDR3 sequence: CASSHADRGNYEQYF. The CDR3 DNA reads TGCGCCAGCAGTCACGCGGACAGGGGGAACTACGAGCAGTACTTC.

The chain links TRBV19 to TRBJ1-3; TRBD1 aligns across 7 bases. V lost 8 bases to trimming and J lost 0 bases; unmatched junction nucleotides: 13. CDR1 and CDR2 from the germline V gene are LNHDA and SQIVND (reference sequence). The CDR3 has 17 amino acids. The CDR3 sequence: CASARGPGTVSGNTIYF. CDR3 sequence (DNA): TGTGCCAGTGCCAGGGGTCCTGGGACAGTCTCTGGAAACACCATATATTTT.

This clone was recorded once. The chain has TRBV6-5 and TRBJ2-7; no clear D gene. The V and J ends lost 6 bases and 0 bases respectively, with 15 bases between them. The CDR3 contains 15 residues. CDR1 and CDR2 from the germline V gene are MNHEY and SVGAGI. The CDR3 DNA follows: TGTGCCAGCAGCCCGTCGGCAGGCCCCTCCTACGAGCAGTACTTC. It encodes CASSPSAGPSYEQYF.

The chain employs TRBV4-1 and TRBJ1-6; 8 bases match TRBD1. V gave up 2 bases and J gave up 7 bases; unmatched junction bases: 10. Germline V gene sequence: CDR1 MGHRA, CDR2 YSYEKL. This CDR3 is built from 17 residues. CDR3 bases: TGCGCCAGCAGCCAAATGAGACAGGGGATCCTGAATTCACCCCTCCACTTT. The encoded protein is CASSQMRQGILNSPLHF.

The V gene is TRBV18, the J gene TRBJ1-4; D is unresolved. This CDR3 is built from 14 residues. V lost 3 bases to trimming and J lost 8 bases, with 13 bases between them. Germline V CDR1 and CDR2: KGHSH, LQKENI. CDR3 region: CASSPGNVGEKLFF. In nucleotides, the CDR3 is TGTGCCAGCTCACCGGGAAACGTAGGGGAAAAACTGTTTTTT.

The rearrangement joins TRBV7-2 to TRBJ2-7, with a weak D call TRBD1 (5 bases). Germline CDR1 SGHTA, CDR2 FQGNSA. There are 16 residues in the CDR3. V gave up 2 bases and J gave up 3 bases, with 17 bases separating them. The CDR3 coding sequence is TGTGCCAGCAGCTTAAATCAACAGCGACAGATCTACGAGCAGTACTTC. This sequence encodes CASSLNQQRQIYEQYF.

This clone has just one count. The J gene is TRBJ1-6, the V gene TRBV5-4; 9 nucleotides agree with TRBD1. The V gene's germline CDR1 is SGHNT and CDR2 YYREEE (reference sequence). V lost 6 bases, J lost 10 bases, and 11 bases stayed unmatched. CDR3 length: 15 residues. Here the CDR3 reads CASTLGTGGSSPLHF. In nucleotides, the CDR3 is TGTGCCAGCACCTTAGGAACAGGGGGCAGCTCACCCCTCCACTTT.

The V call is TRBV5-4, the J call TRBJ2-7; 8 bases align to TRBD2. Germline assignment: CDR1 SGHNT and CDR2 YYREEE (reference sequence). CDR3 length equals 13 residues. With 3 bases clipped from V and 5 bases from J, the junction kept 4 bases outside the gene matches. CDR3 loop: CASSSTSADEQYF. The CDR3 DNA sequence: TGTGCCAGCAGCTCGACTAGCGCAGACGAGCAGTACTTC.

This chain links TRBV5-6 with TRBJ2-2; D gene unclear. The germline gives CDR1 SGHDT, CDR2 YYEEEE. Trimming took off 0 bases at V and 6 bases at J, with 15 bases between the two ends. CDR3 length: 16 residues. Here the CDR3 reads CASSLARDNYPGELFF. CDR3 coding DNA: TGTGCCAGCAGCTTGGCCCGTGACAACTATCCCGGGGAGCTGTTTTTT.

The V call is TRBV27, the J call TRBJ2-1; 8 bases match TRBD2. This CDR3 is built from 20 residues. The V gene's germline CDR1 is MNHEY and CDR2 SMNVEV (reference sequence). V lost 0 bases and J lost 9; bases outside the gene matches: 22. In DNA, the CDR3 is TGTGCCAGCAGTTTATCGCCGGGACTAGAGATAGAAGTGGGGAACAGTGAGCAGTTCTTC. Translating it yields CASSLSPGLEIEVGNSEQFF.

V is TRBV18 and J is TRBJ2-1; D might be TRBD1 (5 bases). CDR1 is KGHSH, CDR2 LQKENI, per germline. V dropped 2 bases and J dropped 8 bases, with 10 bases sitting between them. The CDR3 contains 13 residues. The chain's CDR3 is CASSPLGVDEQFF. The CDR3 bases are TGTGCCAGCTCACCATTAGGGGTGGATGAGCAGTTCTTC. Based on the CDR3 plus reference TRBV18 and TRBJ2-1, the full variable domain is NAGVMQNPRHLVRRRGQEARLRCSPMKGHSHVYWYRQLPEEGLKFMVYLQKENIIDESGMPKERFSAEFPKEGPSILRIQQVVRGDSAAYFCASSPLGVDEQFFGPGTRLTVL.

Regarding this clone: This specimen includes other DNA sequences encoding the same CDR3. The chain couples TRBV7-3 to TRBJ1-1, with TRBD1 matching over 7 bases. The CDR3 sequence is 14 residues long. CDR1 SGHTA and CDR2 FQGTGA come from the germline V gene. Trimming at V came to 5 bases and at J to 1 base, leaving 4 bases not matched to a gene. CDR3 sequence (DNA): TGTGCCAGCAGCCCGACAGGGACGAACACTGAAGCTTTCTTT. As protein: CASSPTGTNTEAFF.